The 30 T cell receptor beta chains given below trace back to one sample, sequenced in a study of blood T cell repertoires in COVID-19. The assay was immunoSEQ multiplex PCR, and TCRdb's table has in-frame clones only and misses some. The data show tens of thousands of clones, 90% seen once. The sequencing sample was made of peripheral blood. These TCRs come from a human donor in a cohort sampled during active COVID-19.

The rearrangement uses TRBV6-5 and TRBJ2-3; D gene unclear. Trimming pared 4 bases from V and 3 bases from J, leaving 2 bases between. The CDR3 is made up of 11 amino acids. Germline V gene data show CDR1 as MNHEY and CDR2 as SVGAGI. CDR3 DNA: TGTGCCAGCAGTTTAACAGATACGCAGTATTTT. This encodes CASSLTDTQYF.

The chain has TRBV4-1 and TRBJ2-7, with 8 bases aligning to TRBD1. The length of the CDR3 is 15 residues. V shed 3 bases, J shed 0 bases, and the junction held 4 bases outside the gene matches. The germline V gene has CDR1 MGHRA and CDR2 YSYEKL. The CDR3 DNA reads as TGCGCCAGCAGCCAGACAGGGGCACTCTCCTACGAGCAGTACTTC. It is translated as CASSQTGALSYEQYF.

The gene calls are TRBV5-1 and TRBJ2-1, with D possibly being TRBD2 (5 bases). V was clipped by 4 bases and J by 6 bases, with 17 bases between them. The length of the CDR3 is 15 residues. The germline V gene encodes CDR1 SGHRS and CDR2 YFSETQ. The DNA of the CDR3 is TGCGCCAGCAGCACCGGGAACCTCGGGGTCAATGAGCAGTTCTTC. Protein: CASSTGNLGVNEQFF.

The chain couples TRBV28 to TRBJ2-7; no definite D call. The CDR3 length is 12 residues. V gave up 3 bases and J gave up 4 bases, with 7 bases separating them. CDR1 is MDHEN, CDR2 SYDVKM, per germline. CDR3 protein: CASSFARYEQYF. The CDR3 DNA follows: TGTGCCAGCAGTTTTGCGCGGTACGAGCAGTACTTC. The full variable domain, completed using reference TRBV28 and TRBJ2-7, is DVKVTQSSRYLVKRTGEKVFLECVQDMDHENMFWYRQDPGLGLRLIYFSYDVKMKEKGDIPEGYSVSREKKERFSLILESASTNQTSMYLCASSFARYEQYFGPGTRLTVT.

V gene TRBV13 combines with J gene TRBJ1-3; no definite D call. The CDR3 extends over 17 amino acids. From germline, CDR1 is PRHDT and CDR2 FYEKMQ (reference sequence). V was pared by 2 bases and J by 4 bases, with 18 bases between. The DNA of the CDR3 is TGTGCCAGCAGCTTACGCCATTTACCCGGAGGAGGAAACACCATATATTTT. It codes for CASSLRHLPGGGNTIYF.

J is TRBJ2-7 and V is TRBV3-1 (or the pseudogene TRBV3-2); weak D call: TRBD1 (5 bases). V was cut by 4 bases and J by 3 bases, with 19 bases left in between. Per the germline V gene, CDR1 is LGHDT and CDR2 is YNNKEL (reference sequence). The CDR3 runs to 16 residues. CDR3 DNA sequence: TGTGCCAGCAGCCCTATCCGACAGATTGGGATCTACGAGCAGTACTTC. It specifies CASSPIRQIGIYEQYF.

The table lists this clone with a few counts. This chain uses TRBV30 with TRBJ2-7; D unresolved. Germline values: CDR1 GTSNPN, CDR2 SVGIG (reference sequence). The length of the CDR3 is 12 residues. V was trimmed by 1 base and J by 4 bases, leaving 8 bases between them. In DNA form, the CDR3 reads TGTGCCTGGAGTGGGAGCGCATACGAGCAGTACTTC. Protein product: CAWSGSAYEQYF.

The rearrangement joins TRBV5-1 to TRBJ1-1; no clear D. The CDR3 sequence is 16 residues long. Germline assignment: CDR1 SGHRS and CDR2 YFSETQ. Trimming shortened V by 0 bases and J by 0 bases, and 12 bases separated the two germline ends. The CDR3 protein is CASSLEHSPMNTEAFF. DNA for the CDR3: TGCGCCAGCAGCTTGGAACACAGCCCCATGAACACTGAAGCTTTCTTT. Full variable domain (missing parts from reference TRBV5-1 and TRBJ1-1): KAGVTQTPRYLIKTRGQQVTLSCSPISGHRSVSWYQQTPGQGLQFLFEYFSETQRNKGNFPGRFSGRQFSNSRSEMNVSTLELGDSALYLCASSLEHSPMNTEAFFGQGTRLTVV.

The CDR3 reads CASSLVPAGYYGYTF. The CDR3 DNA reads TGTGCCAGCAGCTTAGTTCCTGCAGGCTACTATGGCTACACCTTC. This chain joins TRBV7-8 and TRBJ1-2; no definite D call. Trimming removed 1 base at V and 3 bases at J, with 12 bases between. The germline CDR1 and CDR2 sequences are SGHVS and FQNEAQ. This CDR3 comprises 15 residues. Combining the CDR3 with reference TRBV7-8 and TRBJ1-2 gives the whole variable domain GAGVSQSPRYKVAKRGQDVALRCDPISGHVSLFWYQQALGQGPEFLTYFQNEAQLDKSGLPSDRFFAERPEGSVSTLKIQRTQQEDSAVYLCASSLVPAGYYGYTFGSGTRLTVV.

The V gene is TRBV28, the J gene TRBJ2-1; 11 bases fit TRBD2. The germline gives CDR1 MDHEN, CDR2 SYDVKM. CDR3 length equals 16 residues. The ends lost 3 bases at V and 7 bases at J; junction bases unmatched: 8. The CDR3 sequence is CASSFAGTSGSNEQFF. The DNA of the CDR3 is TGTGCCAGCAGTTTCGCCGGGACTAGCGGCTCAAATGAGCAGTTCTTC.

The V and J genes are TRBV3-1 (or the pseudogene TRBV3-2) and TRBJ1-6, with 10 bases that match TRBD1. J was trimmed by 8 bases and V by 6 bases; bases with no gene match: 7. This CDR3 region has 15 residues. Germline V gene lookup returns CDR1 LGHDT and CDR2 YNNKEL (reference sequence). The CDR3 loop is CASRHRQGADSPLHF. CDR3 nucleotides: TGTGCCAGCAGACACAGACAGGGGGCTGATTCACCCCTCCACTTT.

The chain couples TRBV5-1 to TRBJ1-2, with D possibly TRBD1 on 6 matching bases. With 2 bases removed from V and 6 bases from J, the gap between germline ends came to 17 bases. CDR1 is SGHRS, CDR2 YFSETQ, per germline. This CDR3 is built from 15 residues. The CDR3 sequence: CASSLQGLGVDGYTF. Here the CDR3 DNA reads TGCGCCAGCAGCTTACAGGGTCTGGGAGTCGATGGCTACACCTTC.

This chain links TRBV5-1 with TRBJ2-1; 9 bases line up with TRBD1. The CDR3 covers 17 residues. V gave up 1 base and J gave up 2 bases; unmatched junction bases: 7. Germline CDR1 and CDR2: SGHRS and YFSETQ. The DNA of the CDR3 is TGCGCCAGCAGCTTGCTCCCCGGGGACAGGGCCTACAATGAGCAGTTCTTC. Residues: CASSLLPGDRAYNEQFF.

The CDR3 sequence: CASSPDRGSLWVQPQHF. CDR3 in DNA: TGTGCCAGCAGTCCGGACAGGGGAAGCCTATGGGTTCAGCCCCAGCATTTT. The gene calls are TRBV27 and TRBJ1-5; 9 bases are shared with TRBD1. The CDR3 loop spans 17 amino acids. Germline-derived CDR1 and CDR2 are MNHEY and SMNVEV (reference sequence). J gave up 6 bases and V 5 bases, and 14 bases lay outside the gene matches.

The V and J genes are TRBV6-5 and TRBJ2-1, with 7 bases lining up with TRBD2. Germline-derived CDR1 and CDR2 are MNHEY and SVGAGI. The CDR3 is 14 residues long. The V and J ends lost 6 bases and 6 bases, in that order; junction bases with no gene match: 8. The CDR3 DNA sequence: TGTGCCAGCAGAGGAGCGGGACGGATCAATGAGCAGTTCTTC. Translating it yields CASRGAGRINEQFF.

V gene TRBV27 combines with J gene TRBJ1-1; no firm D call. Trimming shortened V by 5 bases and J by 6 bases, and 19 bases separated the two germline ends. Germline CDR1 MNHEY, CDR2 SMNVEV (reference sequence). This CDR3 has 15 amino acids. This CDR3 is CASSLEPGEEAEAFF. For the CDR3, the DNA is TGTGCCAGCAGTCTTGAACCCGGGGAGGAGGCTGAAGCTTTCTTT.

This clone showed up just once. This chain uses TRBV5-6 with TRBJ1-6; the match to TRBD1 covers 8 bases. The CDR3 length is 14 residues. In germline, CDR1 is SGHDT, CDR2 YYEEEE. The V segment lost 5 bases and the J segment 6 bases; nucleotides outside the gene matches: 4. CDR3 amino acids: CASSSGQGNSPLHF. The CDR3 nucleotides read TGTGCCAGCAGTTCCGGACAGGGTAATTCACCCCTCCACTTT. Together with reference TRBV5-6 and TRBJ1-6, the CDR3 gives the full variable domain: DAGVTQSPTHLIKTRGQQVTLRCSPKSGHDTVSWYQQALGQGPQFIFQYYEEEERQRGNFPDRFSGHQFPNYSSELNVNALLLGDSALYLCASSSGQGNSPLHFGNGTRLTVT.

The chain has TRBV3-1 (or the pseudogene TRBV3-2) and TRBJ1-1; D is unclear. Germline V gives CDR1 LGHDT, CDR2 YNNKEL (reference sequence). This CDR3 comprises 12 residues. Trimming stripped 4 bases from V and 2 bases from J, with 5 bases between. CDR3 in amino acids: CASSLFNTEAFF. In DNA, the CDR3 is TGTGCCAGCAGCCTATTTAACACTGAAGCTTTCTTT.

This chain links TRBV3-1 (or the pseudogene TRBV3-2) with TRBJ1-3, with D possibly being TRBD1 (5 bases). V dropped 4 bases and J dropped 4 bases, with 17 bases sitting between them. The CDR3 extends over 16 amino acids. Germline CDR1 reads LGHDT; CDR2 reads YNNKEL (reference sequence). CDR3 region: CASSPPLRGNGNTIYF. CDR3 bases: TGTGCCAGCAGCCCCCCATTGCGGGGGAACGGAAACACCATATATTTT.

The chain has TRBV5-6 and TRBJ2-5; the match to TRBD2 covers 7 bases. Germline lookup yields CDR1 SGHDT and CDR2 YYEEEE. The CDR3 is 15 residues long. V shed 4 bases and J 2 bases; nucleotides not matched to a gene: 8. The CDR3 DNA reads as TGTGCCAGCAGCCTGAGCGGGGCGGGGCAAGAGACCCAGTACTTC. This gives the protein CASSLSGAGQETQYF.

This chain connects TRBV6-2 or TRBV6-3 to TRBJ1-2; tentative D call: TRBD1 (6 bases). This CDR3 comprises 14 residues. V gave up 5 bases and J gave up 2 bases, with 12 bases separating them. The V gene's germline CDR1 is MNHEY and CDR2 SVGEGT. CDR3: CASSQQQGNYGYTF. The DNA for the CDR3 is TGTGCCAGCAGTCAGCAACAGGGAAACTATGGCTACACCTTC.

This sequence joins TRBV30 and TRBJ1-2; D unresolved. Per germline, CDR1 GTSNPN and CDR2 SVGIG (reference sequence). With 0 bases removed from V and 3 bases from J, the gap between germline ends came to 20 bases. The CDR3 length is 17 residues. CDR3 residues: CAWSVLRRAYGDYGYTF. The CDR3 DNA reads TGTGCCTGGAGTGTACTACGGAGGGCCTACGGGGACTATGGCTACACCTTC.

V gene TRBV14 combines with J gene TRBJ2-7; TRBD2 matches 7 bases. Germline V CDR1 and CDR2: SGHDN, FVKESK. V lost 8 bases and J lost 2; bases outside the gene matches: 9. The CDR3 is 14 amino acids. The CDR3 spells CASAWGGGPYEQYF. CDR3 bases: TGTGCCAGCGCCTGGGGGGGAGGCCCCTACGAGCAGTACTTC.

This chain uses TRBV5-6 with TRBJ2-7; D remains unclear. Between the trimmed V and J ends, which lost 0 bases and 2 bases, there was a span of 9 bases. Germline values: CDR1 SGHDT, CDR2 YYEEEE. The CDR3 runs to 14 residues. The CDR3 region is CASSLVGQAYEQYF. In DNA form, the CDR3 reads TGTGCCAGCAGCTTGGTCGGCCAGGCCTACGAGCAGTACTTC.

The gene calls are TRBV3-1 (or the pseudogene TRBV3-2) and TRBJ2-3; 7 nucleotides match TRBD2. V shed 1 base and J 1 base; nucleotides not matched to a gene: 2. The CDR3 consists of 15 residues. Germline CDR1 and CDR2: LGHDT and YNNKEL (reference sequence). CDR3 sequence: CASSQGGGRTDTQYF. In DNA form, the CDR3 reads TGTGCCAGCAGCCAAGGGGGAGGGCGCACAGATACGCAGTATTTT.

In its sample, this clone was seen a few times. V is TRBV11-2 and J is TRBJ2-7; D remains ambiguous. This CDR3 spans 13 amino acids. With 0 bases removed from V and 6 bases from J, the gap between germline ends came to 9 bases. Germline values: CDR1 SGHAT, CDR2 FQNNGV. The CDR3 spells CASSLDVQIEQYF. The CDR3 nucleotides read TGTGCCAGCAGCTTAGATGTCCAGATCGAGCAGTACTTC. The complete variable domain, with remaining parts taken from reference TRBV11-2 and TRBJ2-7, reads EAGVAQSPRYKIIEKRQSVAFWCNPISGHATLYWYQQILGQGPKLLIQFQNNGVVDDSQLPKDRFSAERLKGVDSTLKIQPAKLEDSAVYLCASSLDVQIEQYFGPGTRLTVT.

The V gene is TRBV2, the J gene TRBJ2-1; D unresolved. Per the germline V gene, CDR1 is SNHLY and CDR2 is FYNNEI. This CDR3 spans 14 amino acids. The ends were cut back, 4 bases at V and 4 bases at J, with 11 bases in the middle. CDR3 in DNA: TGTGCCAGCAGTGGCCGCGACTCTTACAATGAGCAGTTCTTC. It yields the protein CASSGRDSYNEQFF.

J is TRBJ2-7 and V is TRBV7-9, with 8 nucleotides matching TRBD1. CDR3 length equals 14 residues. V dropped 4 bases and J dropped 5; count of bases not matched to a gene: 7. Per germline, CDR1 SEHNR and CDR2 FQNEAQ (reference sequence). CDR3 sequence: CASSSRTGIDEQYF. The CDR3 DNA is TGTGCCAGCAGCTCCAGGACAGGGATCGACGAGCAGTACTTC.

The rearrangement uses TRBV14 and TRBJ2-3; TRBD2 matches 10 bases. The CDR3 covers 16 residues. The germline V gene encodes CDR1 SGHDN and CDR2 FVKESK. J gave up 0 bases and V 1 base, and 1 base lay outside the gene matches. The CDR3 protein is CASSQGTSGSTDTQYF. DNA for the CDR3: TGTGCCAGCAGCCAAGGGACTAGCGGAAGCACAGATACGCAGTATTTT.

This clone was recorded only once. The V call is TRBV7-2, the J call TRBJ2-3, with no clear D. Germline V lookup: CDR1 SGHTA, CDR2 FQGNSA. The V and J ends lost 1 base and 2 bases respectively, with 10 bases between them. There are 15 residues in the CDR3. The CDR3 DNA sequence: TGTGCCAGCAGCTTAGTTCTCTCAGACACAGATACGCAGTATTTT. Translation: CASSLVLSDTDTQYF.